This T cell receptor beta chain stems from a study of identical twins. This clonotype has only a few counts. TCRdb independently ran MiXCR on the 5' RACE reads; one entry per CDR3 protein. The sample lists around 340,000 distinct CDR3 sequences; 9% to 15% were seen once. The sample was also linked to a second study, of yellow fever vaccine responses in identical twins.

The TCR comes from a young woman in good health. Sequencing was carried out using CD8+ T cells sorted from blood.

The CDR3 DNA follows: TGCAGCGTTGCCCCTCCACCCTGGAGTGAATCGGGACTAGCGGTTTCCTACGAGCAGTACTTC. It translates to CSVAPPPWSESGLAVSYEQYF. The gene calls are TRBV29-1 and TRBJ2-7; 11 bases agree with TRBD2. The CDR3 spans 21 residues. With V trimmed by 4 bases and J by 1 base, 24 bases remained unmatched. Germline CDR1 SQVTM, CDR2 ANQGSEA.